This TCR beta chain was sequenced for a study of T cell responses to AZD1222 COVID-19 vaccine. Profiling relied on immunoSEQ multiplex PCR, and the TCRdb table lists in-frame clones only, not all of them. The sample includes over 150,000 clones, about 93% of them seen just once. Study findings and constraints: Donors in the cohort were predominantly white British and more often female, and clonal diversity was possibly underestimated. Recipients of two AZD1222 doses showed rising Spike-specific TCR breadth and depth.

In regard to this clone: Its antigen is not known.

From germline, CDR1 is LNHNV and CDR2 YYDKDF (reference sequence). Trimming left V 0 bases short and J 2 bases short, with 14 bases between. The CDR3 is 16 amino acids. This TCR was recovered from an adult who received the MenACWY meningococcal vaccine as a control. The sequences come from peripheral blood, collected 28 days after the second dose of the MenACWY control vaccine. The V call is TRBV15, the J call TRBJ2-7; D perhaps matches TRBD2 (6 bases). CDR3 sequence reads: CATSRDNRAGTYEQYF. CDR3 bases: TGTGCCACCAGCAGAGATAATAGGGCGGGAACCTACGAGCAGTACTTC. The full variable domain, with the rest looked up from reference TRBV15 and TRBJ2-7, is DAMVIQNPRYQVTQFGKPVTLSCSQTLNHNVMYWYQQKSSQAPKLLFHYYDKDFNNEADTPDNFQSRRPNTSFCFLDIRSPGLGDTAMYLCATSRDNRAGTYEQYFGPGTRLTVT.